Listed below are T cell receptor beta chains from one sample, sequenced in a study of blood T cell repertoires in COVID-19. Clones were sequenced by immunoSEQ multiplex PCR, and TCRdb holds only the in-frame ones, with some missing. Of around 250,000 clones listed, roughly 90% are singletons. Material: peripheral blood. The receptors shown here come from a man aged 55 to 69 with acute or convalescent COVID-19. Both conserved end residues are part of each CDR3. Fields, in order: D gene, J gene, V gene, clone size, CDR3 protein, CDR3 DNA. A D gene is named only where the DNA matches it firmly. The size entry is marked missing in some rows and otherwise reads once, few, many or a size class.

d_call: TRBD1; j_call: TRBJ2-1; v_call: TRBV11-3; clone_size: NA; cdr3_aa: CASSLEVQGSNEQFF; cdr3_nt: TGTGCCAGCAGCTTGGAAGTACAGGGGTCGAATGAGCAGTTCTTC
d_call: NA; j_call: TRBJ2-5; v_call: TRBV19; clone_size: NA; cdr3_aa: CASSPPGIGGTQYF; cdr3_nt: TGTGCCAGTAGTCCGCCCGGGATCGGGGGGACCCAGTACTTC
d_call: NA; j_call: TRBJ1-1; v_call: TRBV2; clone_size: NA; cdr3_aa: CASELRVVETEAFF; cdr3_nt: TGTGCCAGTGAACTCAGGGTAGTAGAAACTGAAGCTTTCTTT
d_call: TRBD2; j_call: TRBJ2-1; v_call: TRBV28; clone_size: NA; cdr3_aa: CASSSSGSLPINEQFF; cdr3_nt: TGTGCCAGCAGTTCAAGCGGGAGCCTTCCAATCAATGAGCAGTTCTTC
d_call: TRBD1; j_call: TRBJ2-7; v_call: TRBV28; clone_size: NA; cdr3_aa: CASRPQGAPGEQYF; cdr3_nt: TGTGCCAGCAGGCCACAGGGGGCCCCAGGCGAGCAGTACTTC
d_call: TRBD2; j_call: TRBJ2-1; v_call: TRBV9; clone_size: NA; cdr3_aa: CASSPRLAEYNEQFF; cdr3_nt: TGTGCCAGCAGCCCTCGACTAGCGGAATACAATGAGCAGTTCTTC
d_call: TRBD2; j_call: TRBJ2-1; v_call: TRBV19; clone_size: NA; cdr3_aa: CASSNSKTGLAGGEQFF; cdr3_nt: TGTGCCAGTAGTAATAGCAAAACGGGACTAGCGGGAGGTGAGCAGTTCTTC
d_call: NA; j_call: TRBJ1-1; v_call: TRBV11-3; clone_size: NA; cdr3_aa: CASSLAGEAFF; cdr3_nt: TGTGCCAGCAGCTTAGCGGGTGAAGCTTTCTTT
d_call: TRBD1; j_call: TRBJ1-5; v_call: TRBV6-1; clone_size: NA; cdr3_aa: CASSETSRGLNSNQPQHF; cdr3_nt: TGTGCCAGCAGTGAAACCAGTAGGGGGCTTAATAGCAATCAGCCCCAGCATTTT
d_call: NA; j_call: TRBJ1-2; v_call: TRBV28; clone_size: NA; cdr3_aa: CASSPPGDGYTF; cdr3_nt: TGTGCCAGCAGCCCCCCCGGGGATGGCTACACCTTC
d_call: TRBD1; j_call: TRBJ1-2; v_call: TRBV27; clone_size: NA; cdr3_aa: CASSSDRAHGYTF; cdr3_nt: TGTGCCAGCAGCTCTGACAGGGCCCATGGCTACACCTTC
d_call: TRBD2; j_call: TRBJ2-7; v_call: TRBV5-1; clone_size: once; cdr3_aa: CASSLEPSGRGGYEQYF; cdr3_nt: TGCGCCAGCAGCTTGGAGCCTAGCGGGAGAGGAGGCTACGAGCAGTACTTC
d_call: NA; j_call: TRBJ2-1; v_call: TRBV7-6; clone_size: once; cdr3_aa: CASSLAGAGADEQFF; cdr3_nt: TGTGCCAGCAGCTTAGCAGGTGCGGGGGCCGATGAGCAGTTCTTC
d_call: NA; j_call: TRBJ2-2; v_call: TRBV27; clone_size: NA; cdr3_aa: CASSFLRGTGAGSGRIGELFF; cdr3_nt: TGTGCCAGCAGTTTTCTCAGGGGGACAGGGGCGGGTAGCGGGAGAATCGGGGAGCTGTTTTTT
d_call: TRBD2; j_call: TRBJ2-1; v_call: TRBV27; clone_size: NA; cdr3_aa: CASSSPSGSNEQFF; cdr3_nt: TGTGCCAGCAGTTCCCCTAGCGGGAGTAATGAGCAGTTCTTC
d_call: TRBD1; j_call: TRBJ2-1; v_call: TRBV27; clone_size: NA; cdr3_aa: CASRLMGQSRPYNEQFF; cdr3_nt: TGTGCCAGCAGATTAATGGGACAGTCGCGGCCCTACAATGAGCAGTTCTTC
d_call: TRBD1; j_call: TRBJ1-1; v_call: TRBV29-1; clone_size: NA; cdr3_aa: CSVAPGQVGGEAFF; cdr3_nt: TGCAGCGTTGCTCCAGGACAGGTGGGCGGTGAAGCTTTCTTT
d_call: TRBD1; j_call: TRBJ2-6; v_call: TRBV5-1; clone_size: NA; cdr3_aa: CASSLRTGGSVGANVLTF; cdr3_nt: TGCGCCAGCAGCTTGAGGACAGGGGGCTCAGTTGGGGCCAACGTCCTGACTTTC
d_call: TRBD1; j_call: TRBJ2-6; v_call: TRBV15; clone_size: once; cdr3_aa: CATSRFGTAGANVLTF; cdr3_nt: TGTGCCACCAGCAGATTCGGGACAGCTGGGGCCAACGTCCTGACTTTC
d_call: NA; j_call: TRBJ1-1; v_call: TRBV30; clone_size: NA; cdr3_aa: CAWSDLRGENTEAFF; cdr3_nt: TGTGCCTGGAGCGACCTCCGGGGAGAAAACACTGAAGCTTTCTTT
d_call: NA; j_call: TRBJ2-3; v_call: TRBV11-2; clone_size: NA; cdr3_aa: CASSFNSGTDTQYF; cdr3_nt: TGTGCCAGCAGCTTTAATTCGGGCACAGATACGCAGTATTTT
d_call: NA; j_call: TRBJ1-3; v_call: TRBV7-9; clone_size: NA; cdr3_aa: CASSLVPQVQGNTIYF; cdr3_nt: TGTGCCAGCAGCTTAGTTCCCCAGGTCCAGGGAAACACCATATATTTT
d_call: TRBD2; j_call: TRBJ2-7; v_call: TRBV5-4; clone_size: NA; cdr3_aa: CASSMGLAGALYEQYF; cdr3_nt: TGTGCCAGCAGCATGGGACTAGCGGGAGCCCTCTACGAGCAGTACTTC
d_call: NA; j_call: TRBJ1-2; v_call: TRBV19; clone_size: NA; cdr3_aa: CASSPAGVVYGYTF; cdr3_nt: TGTGCCAGTAGCCCAGCGGGGGTCGTCTATGGCTACACCTTC
d_call: NA; j_call: TRBJ2-7; v_call: TRBV6-1; clone_size: NA; cdr3_aa: CASSEATGESYEQYF; cdr3_nt: TGTGCCAGCAGTGAAGCGACGGGAGAGTCCTACGAGCAGTACTTC
d_call: NA; j_call: TRBJ2-4; v_call: TRBV28; clone_size: NA; cdr3_aa: CASSSRTLAKNIQYF; cdr3_nt: TGTGCCAGCAGTTCCAGGACACTAGCCAAAAACATTCAGTACTTC